This TCR beta chain was sequenced for a study of blood T cell repertoires in COVID-19. Germline V CDR1 and CDR2: MGHRA, YSYEKL. V was shortened by 7 bases and J by 0 bases, with 13 bases between the two germline ends. The CDR3 loop spans 15 amino acids. The protocol was immunoSEQ multiplex PCR, while the TCRdb copy is restricted to in-frame clones and leaves out a portion. This sample yields fewer than 200,000 clones, of which approximately 85% are seen a single time; roughly 1.1% belongs to the top ten. This chain uses TRBV4-1 with TRBJ1-5; D possibly corresponds to TRBD1 (5 bases). The TCR originated in a man between 60 and 70 years old who had recovered from COVID-19. Sequencing used peripheral blood. The CDR3 sequence is CASKPVRDSNQPQHF. DNA of the CDR3: TGCGCCAGCAAGCCGGTCAGGGATAGCAATCAGCCCCAGCATTTT.